This TCR beta chain comes out of a study of cytomegalovirus exposure and HLA in healthy donors. The PCR was carried out with 60 Vbeta primers and 13 Jbeta primers. Some clones are missing from TCRdb's copy, which holds only in-frame ones; the method was immunoSEQ multiplex PCR. The repertoire includes tens of thousands of clones, 70% of them detected once, and 19% sits in the top ten. The germline gives CDR1 SGHTA, CDR2 FQGNSA. This CDR3 has 14 amino acids. V was shortened by 5 bases and J by 6 bases, with 16 bases between the two germline ends. This sequence was found in a woman aged 55 to 70 in good health and CMV-seropositive. This rearrangement joins TRBV7-2 to TRBJ1-2; D gene ambiguous. The sequenced material came from PBMCs. For the CDR3, the DNA is TGTGCCAGCAGCCCGTTCGGGAATAGTAATGGCTACACCTTC. It codes for CASSPFGNSNGYTF.